This T cell receptor beta chain was recorded in a study of blood T cells in healthy people across ages (dated by TCRdb to the mid-2010s). Concerning the study at large: Template switching captured roughly one uniquely barcoded TCR beta cDNA molecule per two T cells in model experiments. Age-related changes in TCR beta repertoire diversity were measured in the study by deep sequencing normalized with unique cDNA molecular identifiers. Four age groups were formed from the donors: young (average approximately 15 years), middle-aged (just under 40), aged (under 70) and long-lived (about 80). To avoid experimental bias, donors of different ages were distributed randomly across sequencing lanes. Two additional independent replicas of 1 million unique cDNA reads from the same blood draw were analyzed for two donors (one aged 18 to 29 and one aged 80 or older). Paper-wide results and their limitations: Observed TCR beta diversity per million T cells fell roughly linearly with age, and a significant reduction was already apparent by age about 38. A strong correlation was found between observed TCR beta diversity and the percentage of naive T cells measured by flow cytometry. The CMV infection status of donors was not known, potentially confounding age-related changes in expanded clonotypes. Compared with the aged group, the long-lived group had more naive CD4+ T cells, fewer expanded clones and increased TCR diversity, a pattern suggesting age selection. Bulk unsorted PBMC profiling prevented conclusive comparison of naive and antigen-experienced compartments. Estimates of total diversity based on one million sequenced T cells were considered lower bounds and underestimates.

The table lists this clonotype with a count of one. What this receptor recognizes is not known. The junction departs from germline at one end; a sequencing error may be responsible. The method was 5' RACE. A second about 6 to 11 cycle PCR used a sample-barcoded 5' primer and a J-beta primer mix. A template-switch 5' adaptor carrying 12 random nucleotides introduced a unique molecular identifier onto each TCR beta cDNA molecule. Each sample yielded at least 3 million CDR3-containing paired-end reads. All of the RNA was converted into first-strand cDNA using the Mint cDNA synthesis kit, with a TRBC-specific oligonucleotide serving as the primer. Following uracil-DNA glycosylase treatment, a first 18-cycle PCR with universal primers M1SS and BC2_uni_R was performed on all cDNA. The original pipeline was this. For normalization, 1 million high-quality reads, each with a distinct molecular identifier, were randomly selected from each sample. Instead of being binned into consensus sequences, reads that shared molecular identifiers were thrown out. CDR3 identification, clonotype clustering and error correction used MiTCR with a Q25 quality threshold and the strictest error-elimination algorithm. A nonparametric unseen species model using Euler transformation provided a lower-bound estimate of total TCR beta diversity. TCRdb reprocessing: public reads trimmed at Q25 with fastp, clones called with MiXCR, in-frame beta chains kept. One record per CDR3 amino acid sequence lists the most common genes and DNA. The V and J calls and clone size come from TCRdb's table, not from the authors' own analysis. The sample table contains approximately 2,000,000 distinct CDR3 sequences; only one count was recorded for around 42% of them. 23% of the sample is taken by the ten largest.

The approximately 39 donors, aged roughly 6 to 100 years, were systemically healthy Caucasian individuals from Russia. Around 10 milliliters of peripheral blood were drawn from each donor into EDTA-treated Vacutainer tubes. Ficoll-Paque density-gradient centrifugation was used to isolate PBMCs, with at least 6.5 million obtained per sample. Total RNA was extracted from PBMCs with Trizol reagent, with at least 6 micrograms obtained per sample. For every donor, flow cytometry on a PBMC aliquot measured the percentage of naive CD45RAhigh/CD27high T cells. The sequencing input was blood. This TCR derives from a human donor in good health.

The CDR3 region has the sequence CASNLGQGPYEQYF. In nucleotide form, the sequence is TGCGCCAGCAACTTGGGACAGGGCCCCTACGAGCAGTACTTC. The sequence links TRBV5-1 to TRBJ2-7; 9 central nucleotides agree with TRBD1. Reading from cysteine to phenylalanine, the CDR3 counts 14 amino acids. Kept here is only the CDR3 DNA, which spans 42 bases and is read in frame from base 1. The germline V gene specifies SGHRS as CDR1 and YFSETQ as CDR2.